Here is one TCR beta chain with its context. The sample is drawn from a study of blood T cell repertoires in COVID-19. Study background: Material from acute and convalescent COVID-19 was sourced from the United States, Italy and Spain. PBMCs, B-cell-depleted T cells, or T cells provided the cDNA or gDNA that made up the material.

The authors' processing: Quantification of nucleated cells was approximated via reference gene primer amplification. Profiling relied on immunoSEQ multiplex PCR, and the TCRdb table lists in-frame clones only, not all of them. V, J and clone size are those of that table, while D and trimming were read from the DNA. The sample carries approximately 350,000 clones, 80% to 90% recorded once. Germline trimming cut 7 bases from V and 4 bases from J; bases unmatched to any gene: 9. This CDR3 has 15 residues. CDR1 SGHTA and CDR2 FQGNSA come from the germline V gene. Followed longitudinally, the Seattle patients had been enrolled during active infection.

The source material was peripheral blood. The chain joins TRBV7-2 to TRBJ2-3; 9 bases line up with TRBD2. This clonotype was sampled from a woman between 55 and 75 years old with COVID-19, enrolled during active disease. The CDR3 region is CASTVRAGGSDTQYF. The CDR3, as DNA: TGTGCCAGCACCGTTCGAGCGGGGGGTTCAGATACGCAGTATTTT.